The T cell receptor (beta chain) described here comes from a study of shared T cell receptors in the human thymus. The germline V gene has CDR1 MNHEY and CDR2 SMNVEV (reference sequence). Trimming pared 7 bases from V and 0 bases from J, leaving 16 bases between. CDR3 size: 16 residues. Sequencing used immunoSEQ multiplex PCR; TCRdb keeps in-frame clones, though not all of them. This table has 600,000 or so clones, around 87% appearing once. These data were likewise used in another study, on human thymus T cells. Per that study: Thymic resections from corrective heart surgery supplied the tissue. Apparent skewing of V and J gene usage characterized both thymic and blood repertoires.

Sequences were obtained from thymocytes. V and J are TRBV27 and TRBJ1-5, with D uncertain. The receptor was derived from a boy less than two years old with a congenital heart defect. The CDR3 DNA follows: TGTGCCAGCATGAGGGTAAGCCTTGATAGCAATCAGCCCCAGCATTTT. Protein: CASMRVSLDSNQPQHF.